The 21 T cell receptor beta chains in this list originate from one sample, sequenced in a study of low-dose radiotherapy and immunotherapy resistance in tumors. Alpha and beta chains were covered, as first-strand cDNA relied on TRAV- and TRBV-specific primers. The authors amplified TCRs for 15 to 25 PCR cycles with a constant-region primer and a V-primer adapter. TCRdb re-analysed the reads in MiXCR, keeping a single row per CDR3 protein. The profile shows 85,000 to 95,000 distinct CDR3 sequences, 9.4% of them singletons. Time point reported: before trial treatment. Sequences were derived from PBMCs, sampled before treatment. Receptor source: a male donor with prostate cancer.

About this clonotype itself: A far larger clone is off by one base, so a read error is likely. The chain recombines TRBV13 with TRBJ2-1, with 11 bases lining up with TRBD1. The CDR3 runs to 15 residues. CDR1 and CDR2 (germline): PRHDT, FYEKMQ (reference sequence). CDR3 bases: TGTGTCAGCAGCAGAGGACAGGGGGCGCGGGATGAGCAGTTCTTC. This codes for CVSSRGQGARDEQFF.

In this sample, this clonotype turned up many times. This sequence joins TRBV7-2 and TRBJ2-7; 10 nucleotides match TRBD2. After removal of 2 bases from V and 0 bases from J, the junction contained 4 bases not matched to a gene. CDR1 and CDR2 (germline): SGHTA, FQGNSA. The CDR3 totals 16 residues. In DNA, the CDR3 is TGTGCCAGCAGCTTACTAGCGGGAGAGAGCTCCTACGAGCAGTACTTC. Encoded protein: CASSLLAGESSYEQYF. The variable domain in full, with the rest retrieved from reference TRBV7-2 and TRBJ2-7, is GAGVSQSPSNKVTEKGKDVELRCDPISGHTALYWYRQSLGQGLEFLIYFQGNSAPDKSGLPSDRFSAERTGGSVSTLTIQRTQQEDSAVYLCASSLLAGESSYEQYFGPGTRLTVT.

This clonotype occurred a few times. A read error may be the cause here, since a much bigger clone is one base away. The chain carries TRBV27 and TRBJ1-1; D is perhaps TRBD1 (6 bases). V was pared by 5 bases and J by 1 base, with 14 bases between. This CDR3 has 15 amino acids. Germline CDR1 is MNHEY and CDR2 is SMNVEV (reference sequence). CDR3 in amino acids: CASSPYRDENTEAFF. CDR3 in DNA: TGTGCCAGCAGTCCTTACAGGGACGAGAACACTGAAGCTTTCTTT.

Many counts were recorded for this clonotype. The gene calls are TRBV6-6 and TRBJ2-1; 7 nucleotides align to TRBD2. Trimming removed 6 bases from V and 7 bases from J; junction bases left unmatched: 0. The CDR3 has 11 residues. Germline lookup yields CDR1 MNHNY and CDR2 SVGAGI (reference sequence). The CDR3 nucleotides read TGTGCCAGCAGGGGGGGGAATGAGCAGTTCTTC. This sequence encodes CASRGGNEQFF.

In regard to this clonotype: Only one base separates this from a far larger clonotype, so it likely reflects a read error. The chain employs TRBV5-3 and TRBJ2-7, with 10 bases that match TRBD2. TRBV5-3 carries the ORF label, with uncertain function. This CDR3 is built from 17 residues. The CDR3 coding sequence is TGTGCCAGCAGCTTGAAATCGCTAGCGGGAGTAATCTACGAGCAGTACTTC. Protein: CASSLKSLAGVIYEQYF.

The table lists this clonotype with many counts. The gene calls are TRBV19 and TRBJ2-3, with 9 bases aligning to TRBD1. Looked up from germline, CDR1 is LNHDA and CDR2 is SQIVND (reference sequence). V shed 4 bases, J shed 4 bases, and the junction held 6 bases outside the gene matches. CDR3 length: 15 amino acids. As DNA, the CDR3 is TGTGCCAGTAGTACCCAGGGACAGGGTTCAGATACGCAGTATTTT. It translates to CASSTQGQGSDTQYF. Combining the CDR3 with reference TRBV19 and TRBJ2-3 gives the whole variable domain DGGITQSPKYLFRKEGQNVTLSCEQNLNHDAMYWYRQDPGQGLRLIYYSQIVNDFQKGDIAEGYSVSREKKESFPLTVTSAQKNPTAFYLCASSTQGQGSDTQYFGPGTRLTVL.

The chain joins TRBV20-1 to TRBJ2-7; D assignment may be TRBD1 or TRBD2 (7 bases each). Trimming removed 5 bases from V and 4 bases from J, with 21 bases in between. In germline, CDR1 is DFQATT, CDR2 SNEGSKA (reference sequence). There are 15 residues in the CDR3. The CDR3 DNA is TGCAGTGCTCCAAACCAGGGGGGGCCTGGTTACGAGCAGTACTTC. It encodes CSAPNQGGPGYEQYF.

This clonotype was seen only a few times. The chain employs TRBV2 and TRBJ1-2, with TRBD1 matching 7 bases. This CDR3 contains 14 residues. Germline-derived CDR1 and CDR2 are SNHLY and FYNNEI. The trim removed 5 bases at V and 1 base at J, leaving 4 bases unmatched. CDR3 sequence (DNA): TGTGCCAGCAGTCTGGGACAGATTAACTATGGCTACACCTTC. Protein sequence: CASSLGQINYGYTF.

The sample holds many counts of this clonotype. The genes are TRBV28 and TRBJ1-5, with a possible D match to TRBD1 (5 bases). V dropped 6 bases and J dropped 6 bases, with 15 bases sitting between them. The germline gives CDR1 MDHEN, CDR2 SYDVKM. The CDR3 is 14 residues long. The CDR3 reads CASRGEIIGQPQHF. CDR3 nucleotides: TGTGCCAGCAGAGGGGAAATCATAGGTCAGCCCCAGCATTTT.

This clonotype was seen many times. The rearrangement uses TRBV7-8 and TRBJ2-2; TRBD2 agrees at 12 bases. V shed 3 bases and J 6 bases; nucleotides not matched to a gene: 8. The CDR3 totals 17 residues. Germline V gene sequence: CDR1 SGHVS, CDR2 FQNEAQ. The CDR3 DNA follows: TGTGCCAGCAGCTTGACTCTCTCTAGCGGGAGGGCCGGGGAGCTGTTTTTT. Protein product: CASSLTLSSGRAGELFF.

About this clonotype itself: A much larger clone differs from this one at a single base, so this may be a read error. The limits of the CDR3 on the DNA are not certain, so only TCRdb's listed CDR3 is given. The chain combines TRBV7-3 with TRBJ2-1; the tabulated D call, TRBD1, remains unverified against the DNA. The CDR3 contains 13 residues when both ends are counted. Looked up from germline, CDR1 is SGHTA and CDR2 is FQGTGA. The CDR3 spells CASSLVGSGTPFF.

This clonotype was detected ten times or more. The chain joins TRBV7-8 to TRBJ2-7; TRBD1 agrees at 9 bases. V lost 3 bases and J lost 6; bases outside the gene matches: 9. Germline CDR1 SGHVS, CDR2 FQNEAQ. There are 15 residues in the CDR3. CDR3 in amino acids: CASSLDRGFRGEQYF. DNA of the CDR3: TGTGCCAGCAGCTTGGACAGGGGTTTCCGCGGCGAGCAGTACTTC. Full variable domain (missing parts from reference TRBV7-8 and TRBJ2-7): GAGVSQSPRYKVAKRGQDVALRCDPISGHVSLFWYQQALGQGPEFLTYFQNEAQLDKSGLPSDRFFAERPEGSVSTLKIQRTQQEDSAVYLCASSLDRGFRGEQYFGPGTRLTVT.

This clonotype has a count of ten or more. The chain recombines TRBV4-3 with TRBJ2-5; D gene unclear. V was trimmed by 1 base and J by 4 bases, leaving 7 bases between them. Germline CDR1 is LGHNA and CDR2 is YSLEER. The CDR3 runs 13 residues. For the CDR3, the DNA is TGCGCCAGCAGCCAAGCGGCGAGAGAGACCCAGTACTTC. This sequence encodes CASSQAARETQYF.

This clonotype was seen ten or more times. The V call is TRBV14, the J call TRBJ2-2, with 7 bases aligning to TRBD1. Germline V gives CDR1 SGHDN, CDR2 FVKESK. After removal of 5 bases from V and 5 bases from J, the junction contained 5 bases not matched to a gene. The CDR3 runs 14 residues. The CDR3 here is CASSRDRRTGELFF. In DNA, the CDR3 is TGTGCCAGCAGCAGGGACAGAAGGACCGGGGAGCTGTTTTTT.

This clonotype has at least ten counts. The V and J genes are TRBV5-1 and TRBJ1-2; weak D call: TRBD1 (5 bases). Germline V gives CDR1 SGHRS, CDR2 YFSETQ. V lost 4 bases, J lost 4 bases, and 14 bases lay in between. This CDR3 has 14 amino acids. In DNA, the CDR3 is TGCGCCAGCAGCCTGACAGATCTGGCCTATGGCTACACCTTC. This translates into CASSLTDLAYGYTF.

This clonotype was detected many times. The chain joins TRBV10-3 to TRBJ2-1, with 9 bases matching TRBD1. The germline gives CDR1 ENHRY, CDR2 SYGVKD. V was pared by 6 bases and J by 9 bases, with 3 bases of the junction left unmatched. The CDR3 consists of 12 residues. This CDR3 is CAIRTGGFEQFF. CDR3 in DNA: TGTGCCATCAGGACAGGGGGGTTTGAGCAGTTCTTC.

This clonotype has a count of ten or more. The chain couples TRBV11-1 to TRBJ1-2; 7 bases are a match to TRBD1. Trimming removed 4 bases from V and 5 bases from J; junction bases left unmatched: 4. Germline CDR1 SGHAT, CDR2 FQDESV (reference sequence). The CDR3 has 13 residues. CDR3 DNA: TGTGCCAGCAGCTGGGGACAGCAATATGGCTACACCTTC. It yields the protein CASSWGQQYGYTF. The full variable domain, its missing parts supplied by reference TRBV11-1 and TRBJ1-2, is EAEVAQSPRYKITEKSQAVAFWCDPISGHATLYWYRQILGQGPELLVQFQDESVVDDSQLPKDRFSAERLKGVDSTLKIQPAELGDSAMYLCASSWGQQYGYTFGSGTRLTVV.

This clonotype was detected ten times or more. This chain links TRBV5-1 with TRBJ2-2, with a possible D match to TRBD1 (5 bases). Trimming took 0 bases from V and 6 from J, leaving 12 bases between them. This CDR3 has 15 residues. The V gene's germline CDR1 is SGHRS and CDR2 YFSETQ. The CDR3 here is CASSLDPRVPGELFF. As DNA, the CDR3 is TGCGCCAGCAGCTTGGACCCCAGGGTCCCCGGGGAGCTGTTTTTT. The full variable domain, in which reference TRBV5-1 and TRBJ2-2 provide the parts outside the CDR3, is KAGVTQTPRYLIKTRGQQVTLSCSPISGHRSVSWYQQTPGQGLQFLFEYFSETQRNKGNFPGRFSGRQFSNSRSEMNVSTLELGDSALYLCASSLDPRVPGELFFGEGSRLTVL.

Worth noting for this clonotype: At one end the junction does not follow the germline gene, possibly because of a read error. The chain recombines TRBV15 with TRBJ1-5; TRBD1 is a possible D gene (5 bases). Germline V gene lookup returns CDR1 LNHNV and CDR2 YYDKDF (reference sequence). CDR3 size: 14 residues. CDR3 bases: TGTGCCACCAGCGGCGGGGGAGATAGGGTGCCCCATCATTTT. It translates to CATSGGGDRVPHHF.

There are many counts of this clonotype. The chain employs TRBV5-6 and TRBJ1-5; maybe TRBD1 (5 bases). Germline CDR1 SGHDT, CDR2 YYEEEE. The V end lost 1 base, the J end lost 1 base, and 12 bases lay between the germline ends. The CDR3 is made up of 16 amino acids. The CDR3 region has the DNA TGTGCCAGCAGCTTGACGGGGGGGGGAAGCAATCAGCCCCAGCATTTT. This encodes CASSLTGGGSNQPQHF.

In regard to this clonotype: A far larger clone is off by one base, so a read error is likely. The chain links TRBV28 to TRBJ2-7; TRBD1 agrees at 9 bases. Germline assignment: CDR1 MDHEN and CDR2 SYDVKM. The CDR3 covers 12 residues. The CDR3: CDSRSPGQGLFF. CDR3 coding DNA: TGTGACAGCAGATCGCCGGGACAGGGTTTGTTCTTC.